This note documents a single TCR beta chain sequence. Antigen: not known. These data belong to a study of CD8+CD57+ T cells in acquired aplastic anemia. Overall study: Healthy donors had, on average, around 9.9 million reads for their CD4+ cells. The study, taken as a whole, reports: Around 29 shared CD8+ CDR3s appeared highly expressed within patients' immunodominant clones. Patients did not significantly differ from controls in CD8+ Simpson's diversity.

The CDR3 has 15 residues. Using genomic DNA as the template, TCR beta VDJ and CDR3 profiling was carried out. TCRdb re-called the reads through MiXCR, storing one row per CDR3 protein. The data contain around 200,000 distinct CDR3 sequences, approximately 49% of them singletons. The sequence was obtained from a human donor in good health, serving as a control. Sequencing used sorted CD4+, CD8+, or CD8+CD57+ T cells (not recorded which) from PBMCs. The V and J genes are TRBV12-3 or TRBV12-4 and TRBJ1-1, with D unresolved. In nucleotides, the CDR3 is TGTGGGCCAGCAGTTTACACACGGGATAACACTGAAGCTTTCTTT. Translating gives CGPAVYTRDNTEAFF.